This T cell receptor beta chain was sequenced for a study of metastatic and nonmetastatic thyroid tumors. For the study at large: Repertoires of blood and of tissue (tumor or nodule) from malignant and benign thyroid patients were compared.

Thyroid surgery was preceded by no treatment in any patient. V lost 6 bases and J 4 bases, leaving 16 bases between the germline ends. The CDR3 contains 15 residues. Germline V gives CDR1 MNHEY, CDR2 SMNVEV (reference sequence). TCRdb re-analyzed the PCR reads using MiXCR. The data hold about 45,000 clones, with about 4% observed a single time. This clone is deemed medium-sized (0.01 to 0.1%). The sample consisted of blood. The chain combines TRBV27 with TRBJ2-1; D tentatively fits TRBD1 or TRBD2 (5 bases each). The clonotype originates from a female donor with papillary thyroid cancer or a benign thyroid nodule (not recorded which). Some clones in this sample may be carry-over from other donors' samples. CDR3 in DNA: TGTGCCAGCAGAACCGCAGGGAGAGAATACAATGAGCAGTTCTTC. Residues: CASRTAGREYNEQFF.